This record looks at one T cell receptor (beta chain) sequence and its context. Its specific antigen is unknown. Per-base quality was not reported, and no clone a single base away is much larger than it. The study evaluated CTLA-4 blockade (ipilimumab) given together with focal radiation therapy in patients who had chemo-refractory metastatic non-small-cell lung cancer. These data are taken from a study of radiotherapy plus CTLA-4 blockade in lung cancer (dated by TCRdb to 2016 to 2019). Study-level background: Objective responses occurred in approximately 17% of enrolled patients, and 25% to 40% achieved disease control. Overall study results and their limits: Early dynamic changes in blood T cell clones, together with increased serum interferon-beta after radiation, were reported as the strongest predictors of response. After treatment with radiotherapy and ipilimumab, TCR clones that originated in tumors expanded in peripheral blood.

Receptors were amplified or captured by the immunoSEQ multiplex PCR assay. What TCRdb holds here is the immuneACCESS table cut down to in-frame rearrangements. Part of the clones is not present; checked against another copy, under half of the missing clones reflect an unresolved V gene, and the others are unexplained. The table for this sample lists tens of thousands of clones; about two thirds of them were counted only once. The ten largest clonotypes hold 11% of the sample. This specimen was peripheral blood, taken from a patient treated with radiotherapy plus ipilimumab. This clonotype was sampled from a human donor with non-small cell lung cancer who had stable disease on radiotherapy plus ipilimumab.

The CDR3 corresponds to CSVAGRQVSGEQYF. The sequence in DNA is TGCAGCGTTGCGGGTAGACAGGTTTCGGGGGAGCAGTACTTC. The receptor chain draws on TRBV29-1 and TRBJ2-7; the D gene is perhaps TRBD1, from 6 matching bases. The germline V gene specifies SQVTM as CDR1 and ANQGSEA as CDR2. Taken from cysteine to phenylalanine, the CDR3 has 14 residues. Kept here is only the CDR3 DNA, which spans 42 bases and is read in frame from base 1. Between the V and J ends, shortened by 4 bases and 7 bases respectively, the junction contains 20 bases.